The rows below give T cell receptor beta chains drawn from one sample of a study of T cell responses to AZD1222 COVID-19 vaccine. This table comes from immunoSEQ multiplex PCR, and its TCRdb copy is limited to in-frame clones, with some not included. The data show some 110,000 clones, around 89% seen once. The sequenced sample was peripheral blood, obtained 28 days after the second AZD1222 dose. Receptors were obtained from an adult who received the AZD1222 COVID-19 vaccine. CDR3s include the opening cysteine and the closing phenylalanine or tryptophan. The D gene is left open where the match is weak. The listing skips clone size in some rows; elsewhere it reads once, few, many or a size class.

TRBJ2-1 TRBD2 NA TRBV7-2 TGTGCCAGCAGCCGTCTGGCGGGGGGGTACAATGAGCAGTTCTTC CASSRLAGGYNEQFF
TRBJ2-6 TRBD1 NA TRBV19 TGTGCCAGTAGTATACGACAGGGTCTTTCTGGGGCCAACGTCCTGACTTTC CASSIRQGLSGANVLTF
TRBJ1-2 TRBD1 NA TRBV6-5 TGTGCCAGCAGTTACTCGAGGACAGGGGGCAACTATGGCTACACCTTC CASSYSRTGGNYGYTF
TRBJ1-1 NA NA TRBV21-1 TGTGCCAGCACCCCAGGGGAAGGGACTGAAGCTTTCTTT CASTPGEGTEAFF
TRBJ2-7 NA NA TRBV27 TGTGCCAGCAGTTCCCCGGGACTTGGGAAGGACGAGCAGTACTTC CASSSPGLGKDEQYF
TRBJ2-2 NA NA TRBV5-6 TGTGCCAGCAGCTTGGGGGTGCAGGGCAACACCGGGGAGCTGTTTTTT CASSLGVQGNTGELFF
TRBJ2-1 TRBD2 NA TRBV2 TGTGCCAGCAGTGAAGCGCTTCCGGCTAGCGGACAACCCTACAATGAGCAGTTCTTC CASSEALPASGQPYNEQFF
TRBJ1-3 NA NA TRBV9 TGTGCCAGCAGCGTAGAAGGCGGGCAACCTGGAAACACCATATATTTT CASSVEGGQPGNTIYF
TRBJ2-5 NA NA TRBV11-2 TGTGCCAGCAGCTCAAGGGTTACGGGGGTAACTAAAGAGACCCAGTACTTC CASSSRVTGVTKETQYF
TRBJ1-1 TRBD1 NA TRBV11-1 TGTGCCAGCAGCTTAGATGGGGACAGGGTGACTGAAGCTTTCTTT CASSLDGDRVTEAFF
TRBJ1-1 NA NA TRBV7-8 TGTGCCAGCAGCCGTGCTTTTGGCACTGAAGCTTTCTTT CASSRAFGTEAFF
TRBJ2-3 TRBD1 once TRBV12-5 TGTGCTAGTGGCCGCGGGACAGGGGGCAAGGATACGCAGTATTTT CASGRGTGGKDTQYF
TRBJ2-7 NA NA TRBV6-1 TGTGCCAGCAGTGACAGGGGAGAGACCTACGAGCAGTACTTC CASSDRGETYEQYF
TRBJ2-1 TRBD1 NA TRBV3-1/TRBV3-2 TGTGCCAGCAGTCGCGACAGGGGCACCCACAATGAGCAGTTCTTC CASSRDRGTHNEQFF
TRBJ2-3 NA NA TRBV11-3 TGTGCCAGCAGCTTATCCGGAGCAGATACGCAGTATTTT CASSLSGADTQYF
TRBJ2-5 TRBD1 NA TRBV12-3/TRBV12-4 TGTGCCAGCAGGGACAGGGAAGAGACCCAGTACTTC CASRDREETQYF
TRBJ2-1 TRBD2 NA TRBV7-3 TGTGCCAGCAGCTTCCTGCCGGGGGCTAGCGGGAGGGACAATGAGCAGTTCTTC CASSFLPGASGRDNEQFF
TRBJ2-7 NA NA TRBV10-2 TGCGCCAGCAGTGAGGAGCCCGGGAAAACCTACGAGCAGTACTTC CASSEEPGKTYEQYF
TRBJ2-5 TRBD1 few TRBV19 TGTGCCAGTAGTTCCAAGGGGGCACGTGGGGAGACCCAGTACTTC CASSSKGARGETQYF
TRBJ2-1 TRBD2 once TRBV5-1 TGCGCCAGCAGCATGCAGCGGGGGACCAATGAGCAGTTCTTC CASSMQRGTNEQFF
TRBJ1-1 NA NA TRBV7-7 TGTGCTAGAAACCGGGCTGGCGGCACTGAAGCTTTCTTT CARNRAGGTEAFF
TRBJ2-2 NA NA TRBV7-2 TGTGCCAGCAGCTTAATCGTGGGGACCGGGGAGCTGTTTTTT CASSLIVGTGELFF
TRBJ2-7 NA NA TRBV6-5 TGTGCCAGCAGTTACATATCGGGGACACCAAGGGATGAGCAGTACTTC CASSYISGTPRDEQYF
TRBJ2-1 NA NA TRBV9 TGTGCCAGCAATCCAAGCGGATACAATGAGCAGTTCTTC CASNPSGYNEQFF
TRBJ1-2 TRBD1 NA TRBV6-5 TGTGCCAGCAGTTATTACCAGGGGGCGAGAGGCTACACCTTC CASSYYQGARGYTF
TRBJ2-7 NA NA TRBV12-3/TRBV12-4 TGTGCCAGCAGTTTCCAACACGAGCAGTACTTC CASSFQHEQYF
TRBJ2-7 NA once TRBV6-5 TGTGCCAGCAGTTCCCAAGGTCCAGGCTACGAGCAGTACTTC CASSSQGPGYEQYF
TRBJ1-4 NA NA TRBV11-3 TGTGCCAGCAGCTTAGGAGATGCAACTAATGAAAAACTGTTTTTT CASSLGDATNEKLFF
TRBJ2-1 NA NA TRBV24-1 TGTGCCACCAGTGGCCCTAGCCAGAGCAGTATTGATTACAATGAGCAGTTCTTC CATSGPSQSSIDYNEQFF
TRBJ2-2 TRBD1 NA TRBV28 TGTGCCAGCAGTCCACAATTTAGGACAGGGCCGGGCGGGGAGCTGTTTTTT CASSPQFRTGPGGELFF
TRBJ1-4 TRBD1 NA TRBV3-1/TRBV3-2 TGTGCCAGCAGCTCCCCCACCGGGACAGGTGAAAAACTGTTTTTT CASSSPTGTGEKLFF
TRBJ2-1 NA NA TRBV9 TGTGCCAGCAGCGTAGGTGGGGATGAGCAGTTCTTC CASSVGGDEQFF
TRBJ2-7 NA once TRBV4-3 TGCGCCAGCAGCCAAGATAGGCAGTACAGGGCCGACGAGCAGTACTTC CASSQDRQYRADEQYF
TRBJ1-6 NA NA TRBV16 TGTGCCAGCAGACTCCGCGGGGACAATTCACCCCTCCACTTT CASRLRGDNSPLHF
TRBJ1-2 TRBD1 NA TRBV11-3 TGTGCCAGCAGCCTAGACAGGGGTGGCTACACCTTC CASSLDRGGYTF
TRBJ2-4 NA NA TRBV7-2 TGTGCCAGCAGGGGCCTTGAGACAGCCAAAAACATTCAGTACTTC CASRGLETAKNIQYF
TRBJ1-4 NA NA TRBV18 TGTGCCAGCTCACCCGTGGGCTTGGCTACTAATGAAAAACTGTTTTTT CASSPVGLATNEKLFF
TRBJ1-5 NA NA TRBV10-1 TGCGCCAGCAGAGTTCGGGCCGAAGGGTCCGGAAATCAGCCCCAGCATTTT CASRVRAEGSGNQPQHF
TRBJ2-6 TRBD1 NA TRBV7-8 TGTGCCAGCAGCTTACGGACAGGGATGACTGGGGCCAACGTCCTGACTTTC CASSLRTGMTGANVLTF
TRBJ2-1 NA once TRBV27 TGTGCCAGCAGTCCGGACTGGTTTGGGGGCAATGAGCAGTTCTTC CASSPDWFGGNEQFF
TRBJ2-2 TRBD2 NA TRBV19 TGTGCCAGTAGTCCCGGACTAGGTGACACCGGGGAGCTGTTTTTT CASSPGLGDTGELFF
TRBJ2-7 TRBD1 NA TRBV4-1 TGCGCCAGCAGCCCTAGGTTGGGATGGACAGGCTCCTACGAGCAGTACTTC CASSPRLGWTGSYEQYF
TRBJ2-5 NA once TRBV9 TGTGCCAGCACCAAGGGGGTAGCGACAGAGACCCAGTACTTC CASTKGVATETQYF
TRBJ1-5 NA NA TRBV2 TGTGCCAGCAGTGGGGGGACAATGGCCCAGCATTTT CASSGGTMAQHF
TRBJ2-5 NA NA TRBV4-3 TGCGCCAGCAGCCGCCTGGACGGAGAACAAGAGACCCAGTACTTC CASSRLDGEQETQYF
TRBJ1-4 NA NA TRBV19 TGTGCCAGTAAGGAGTCGTCAGCCTGGGGGTATAACGAAAAACTGTTTTTT CASKESSAWGYNEKLFF
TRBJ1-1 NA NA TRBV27 TGTGCCAGCGGAACAGGGTCGGGAAACACTGAAGCTTTCTTT CASGTGSGNTEAFF
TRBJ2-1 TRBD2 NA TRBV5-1 TGCGCCAGCAGCTTGAGCGGGATCTACAATGAGCAGTTCTTC CASSLSGIYNEQFF